The 3 T cell receptor beta chains below were found in one sample sequenced in a study of cytomegalovirus exposure and HLA in healthy donors. PCR amplification relied on 60 Vbeta primers (plus 13 Jbeta primers). Generated by immunoSEQ multiplex PCR, the TCRdb table keeps only in-frame clones and is missing some. The sample shows about 140,000 clones, 79% of them seen only once. Sequencing was performed on PBMCs. The receptors stem from a female donor in good health and CMV-seronegative.

CDR3 bases: TGTGCCAGCAGCTTAAAATTCGACCTGGCGGGAGGGCCGGCAGATACGCAGTATTTT. This encodes CASSLKFDLAGGPADTQYF. The rearrangement joins TRBV13 to TRBJ2-3, with 9 bases that match TRBD2. The CDR3 extends over 19 amino acids. CDR1 PRHDT and CDR2 FYEKMQ come from the germline V gene (reference sequence). The V and J ends lost 2 bases and 4 bases, in that order; junction bases with no gene match: 16.

This chain links TRBV5-6 with TRBJ1-3; D perhaps matches TRBD1 (5 bases). The length of the CDR3 is 16 residues. The V end was cut by 1 base, the J end by 0 bases, with 11 bases between. Germline CDR1 and CDR2: SGHDT and YYEEEE. The CDR3 DNA follows: TGTGCCAGCAGCTTGTTGCGGGGGAGCTCTGGAAACACCATATATTTT. This sequence encodes CASSLLRGSSGNTIYF.

V is TRBV11-2 and J is TRBJ2-3, with D perhaps TRBD2 (5 bases). The V gene lost 1 base and the J gene lost 5 bases, with 10 bases spanning the gap. The CDR3 length is 14 residues. Looked up from germline, CDR1 is SGHAT and CDR2 is FQNNGV. The CDR3 here is CASSLAPSLDTQYF. In nucleotides, the CDR3 is TGTGCCAGCAGCTTAGCTCCTAGCCTAGATACGCAGTATTTT.